This T cell receptor beta chain was sequenced in a study of technical replicates of blood from several donors. The CDR3 is 21 amino acids. Trimming at V came to 0 bases and at J to 4 bases, leaving 21 bases not matched to a gene. Libraries were prepared by immunoSEQ multiplex PCR; TCRdb keeps only in-frame clonotypes and omits some of them. The sample gives 56,000 or so clones, 85% to 95% of which show up once; around 4.4% is in the top ten. The TCR originated in a human donor in good health. Some clones in this sample may be carry-over from other donors' samples. The V and J genes are TRBV23-1 and TRBJ1-1; 9 bases agree with TRBD1. TRBV23-1 is an open reading frame whose function is uncertain. Sequenced sample: PBMCs. CDR3 DNA: TGCGCCAGCAGTCAATCTAGCGGACAGGGGTCCCCCCGCCCCAGGGGCACTGAAGCTTTCTTT. Amino acids: CASSQSSGQGSPRPRGTEAFF.